The clone carrying this T cell receptor beta chain was seen a handful of times. Its target is unknown. A second PCR of roughly 7 to 11 cycles used a sample-barcoded 5' primer and a J-beta primer mix. MiXCR, run by TCRdb on the 5' RACE reads, gives a single entry per CDR3 protein. This sample has 1.5 million to 2 million distinct CDR3 sequences, with roughly 28% found just once. This entry is derived from a study of blood T cells in healthy people across ages. Study-wide results and caveats: Researchers judged that diversity estimates from one million T cells fell short of true values.

V was pared by 7 bases and J by 2 bases, with 5 bases of the junction left unmatched. Germline lookup yields CDR1 SGHRS and CDR2 YFSETQ. This CDR3 has 15 amino acids. Sequencing was carried out using blood. The clonotype comes from a woman in her twenties or thirties in good health. V usage is TRBV5-1 and J usage is TRBJ2-3; TRBD2 aligns across 12 bases. CDR3 coding DNA: TGCGCCAGCCGGACTAGCGGGGAGCACACAGATACGCAGTATTTT. It is translated as CASRTSGEHTDTQYF.